A selection of T cell receptor beta chains follows, all from one sample in a study of siplizumab effects on memory and regulatory T cells. Produced via immunoSEQ multiplex PCR; TCRdb's table is partial and in-frame only. The table includes under 100,000 clones, about 87% detected once. Sequences were obtained from Tregs sorted from blood. The source of these receptors is a human donor in good health. The CDR3 runs from the conserved cysteine through the conserved F or W. Fields, in order: CDR3 length, J gene, V gene, CDR3 protein.

13,TRBJ1-5,TRBV7-7,CASSLGLSQPQHF
15,TRBJ2-7,TRBV19,CASSLRVASTEEQYF
15,TRBJ1-1,TRBV19,CASSARAPTNTEAFF
15,TRBJ1-2,TRBV6-4,CASSPGTSAPYGYTF
17,TRBJ2-7,TRBV4-1,CASSQPPTSGYSYEQYF
13,TRBJ1-2,TRBV28,CASSLGQGVSYTF
14,TRBJ1-2,TRBV5-1,CASSLTTAAGGYTF
16,TRBJ2-1,TRBV5-1,CASSLARGVTYNEQFF
14,TRBJ1-2,TRBV18,CASSPLASEGGYTF
14,TRBJ1-1,TRBV7-7,CASSLLTLRVSAFF
14,TRBJ1-1,TRBV28,CASSVNRGRTEAFF
15,TRBJ1-6,TRBV7-2,CASSSGQAYNSPLHF
16,TRBJ2-1,TRBV19,CASSSPGQGAQNEQFF
13,TRBJ1-3,TRBV7-9,CASTLRGANTIYF
14,TRBJ1-2,TRBV6-5,CASRTRTGGKGYTF
11,TRBJ2-1,TRBV6-1,CASVAHNEQFF
14,TRBJ2-2,TRBV5-5,CASSEGQLTGELFF
17,TRBJ2-3,TRBV7-2,CASSPGTIPGGADTQYF
15,TRBJ1-6,TRBV27,CASSFLGNNNSPLHF
13,TRBJ2-7,TRBV6-1,CASAGGQSYEQYF
19,TRBJ1-1,TRBV5-1,CASSLGPGQVMGMNTEAFF
15,TRBJ2-6,TRBV19,CASSKGQPGANVLTF
16,TRBJ1-5,TRBV7-7,CATQSINRQGDQPQHF
14,TRBJ2-7,TRBV28,CASSSGDTPYEQYF
14,TRBJ2-7,TRBV6-1,CASSENRGLYEQYF
15,TRBJ1-2,TRBV6-1,CASSEASRGNYGYTF
14,TRBJ2-3,TRBV14,CASNRAGGTDTQYF
12,TRBJ1-2,TRBV29-1,CSVDQLYYGYTF
14,TRBJ1-4,TRBV9,CASSGGWTNEKLFF
14,TRBJ2-5,TRBV9,CASSKGTVGETQYF
16,TRBJ1-3,TRBV4-3,CASSQDLTSSGNTIYF
13,TRBJ2-3,TRBV29-1,CSTSSGATDTQYF
15,TRBJ1-2,TRBV5-4,CASSLEQGAPYGYTF
15,TRBJ2-3,TRBV9,CASSPLAGGHDTQYF
15,TRBJ1-1,TRBV19,CASSIDRRGVTEAFF
15,TRBJ2-1,TRBV5-4,CASSFPDRVIHEQFF
15,TRBJ1-1,TRBV6-1,CASTNPRQGNTEAFF
12,TRBJ1-2,TRBV30,CAWSDANYGYTF
15,TRBJ1-6,TRBV28,CASRGKKGKGRTLHF
17,TRBJ2-1,TRBV7-2,CASSLMVSLAGKNEQFF
13,TRBJ2-5,TRBV29-1,CSVLTGVEETQYF
13,TRBJ1-3,TRBV6-4,CASNLDSINTIYF
12,TRBJ1-5,TRBV2,CASSASNQPQHF
18,TRBJ2-3,TRBV14,CASSHEPILAGEPDTQYF
12,TRBJ2-5,TRBV29-1,CSSRTTPETQYF
13,TRBJ1-2,TRBV5-6,CASSLVAGYGYTF
14,TRBJ1-4,TRBV4-1,CASSQRQDNEKLFF
14,TRBJ2-7,TRBV4-1,CASSQQGVGYEQYF
13,TRBJ1-1,TRBV19,CASSIPGGTEAFF
14,TRBJ1-3,TRBV5-1,CASSSDSAGNTIYF
14,TRBJ1-4,TRBV2,CASTLRGGGEKLFF
13,TRBJ1-4,TRBV2,CASMRQTNEKLFF
12,TRBJ2-3,TRBV5-6,CASSLSTDTQYF
14,TRBJ2-7,TRBV6-1,CASTRGVDGYEQYF
17,TRBJ2-2,TRBV9,CASSPTSGGHYTGELFF